This TCR beta chain was profiled in a study of beta chain features in type 1 diabetes. The CDR3 loop spans 15 amino acids. V was cut by 0 bases and J by 2 bases, with 9 bases left in between. The germline gives CDR1 SNHLY, CDR2 FYNNEI. Expressed TCRB transcripts were sequenced, since all the RNA that had been isolated was reverse transcribed. Profiled with immunoSEQ multiplex PCR; TCRdb holds only in-frame clones, not every one. The sample comprises fewer than 350,000 clones, about 19% of which are singletons, and 0.044% rests with the top ten. Sequencing was carried out using naive CD4+ T cells from blood. The chain is built from TRBV2 and TRBJ2-3; D might be TRBD1 (5 bases). This TCR derives from a woman under 30 in good health. In DNA, the CDR3 is TGTGCCAGCAGTGAAGCAAGGGGTACCACAGATACGCAGTATTTT. This sequence encodes CASSEARGTTDTQYF. The complete variable domain, with remaining parts taken from reference TRBV2 and TRBJ2-3, reads EPEVTQTPSHQVTQMGQEVILRCVPISNHLYFYWYRQILGQKVEFLVSFYNNEISEKSEIFDDQFSVERPDGSNFTLKIRSTKLEDSAMYFCASSEARGTTDTQYFGPGTRLTVL.